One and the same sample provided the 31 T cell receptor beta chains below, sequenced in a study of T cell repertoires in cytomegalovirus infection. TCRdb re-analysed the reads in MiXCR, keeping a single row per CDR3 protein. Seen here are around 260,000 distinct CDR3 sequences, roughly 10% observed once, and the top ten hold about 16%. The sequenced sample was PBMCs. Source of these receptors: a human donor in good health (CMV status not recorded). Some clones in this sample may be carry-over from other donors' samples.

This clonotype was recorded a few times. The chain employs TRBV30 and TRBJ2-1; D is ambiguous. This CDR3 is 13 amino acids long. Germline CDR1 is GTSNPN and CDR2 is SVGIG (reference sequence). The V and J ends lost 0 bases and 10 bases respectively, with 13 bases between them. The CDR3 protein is CAWSVSASGEQFF. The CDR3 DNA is TGTGCCTGGAGTGTGTCAGCCTCTGGGGAGCAGTTCTTC.

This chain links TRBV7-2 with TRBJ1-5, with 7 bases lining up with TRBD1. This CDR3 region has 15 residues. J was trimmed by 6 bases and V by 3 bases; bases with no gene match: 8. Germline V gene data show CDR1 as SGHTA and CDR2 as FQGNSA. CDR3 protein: CASSLTGTVIQPQHF. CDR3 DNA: TGTGCCAGCAGCTTGACCGGGACAGTCATTCAGCCCCAGCATTTT.

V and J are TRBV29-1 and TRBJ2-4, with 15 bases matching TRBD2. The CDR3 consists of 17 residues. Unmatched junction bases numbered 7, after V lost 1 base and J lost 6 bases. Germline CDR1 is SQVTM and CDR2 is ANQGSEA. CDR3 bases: TGCAGCGTTGAAGTACCCCCGGGACTAGCGGGAGGAAACATTCAGTACTTC. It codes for CSVEVPPGLAGGNIQYF.

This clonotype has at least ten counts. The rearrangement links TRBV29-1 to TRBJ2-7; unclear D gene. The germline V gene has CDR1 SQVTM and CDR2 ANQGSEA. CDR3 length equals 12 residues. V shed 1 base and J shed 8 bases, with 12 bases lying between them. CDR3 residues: CSVEVASVQQYF. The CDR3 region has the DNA TGCAGCGTTGAAGTGGCGAGTGTGCAGCAGTACTTC.

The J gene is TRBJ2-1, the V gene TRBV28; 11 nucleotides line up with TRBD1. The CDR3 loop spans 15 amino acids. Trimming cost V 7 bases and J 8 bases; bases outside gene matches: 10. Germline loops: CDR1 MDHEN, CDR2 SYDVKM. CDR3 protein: CASTGGQGAGHEQFF. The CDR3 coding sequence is TGTGCCAGCACCGGCGGACAGGGGGCCGGGCATGAGCAGTTCTTC.

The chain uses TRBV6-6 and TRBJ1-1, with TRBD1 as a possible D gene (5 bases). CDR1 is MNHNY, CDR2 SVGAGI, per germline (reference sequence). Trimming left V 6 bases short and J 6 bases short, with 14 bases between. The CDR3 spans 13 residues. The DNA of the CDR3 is TGTGCCAGCAGCTATTACCAGGGTTCTGAAGCTTTCTTT. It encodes CASSYYQGSEAFF.

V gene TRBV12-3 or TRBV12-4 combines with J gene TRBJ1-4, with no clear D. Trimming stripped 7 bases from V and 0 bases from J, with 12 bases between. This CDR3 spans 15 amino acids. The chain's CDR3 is CASTKSSATNEKLFF. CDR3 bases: TGTGCCAGCACAAAGTCGTCTGCAACTAATGAAAAACTGTTTTTT.

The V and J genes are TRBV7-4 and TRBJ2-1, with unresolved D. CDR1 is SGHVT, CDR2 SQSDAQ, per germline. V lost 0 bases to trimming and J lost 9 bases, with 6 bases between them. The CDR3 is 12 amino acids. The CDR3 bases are TGTGCCAGCAGCTTAGCGGGGTTTGAGCAGTTCTTC. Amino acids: CASSLAGFEQFF.

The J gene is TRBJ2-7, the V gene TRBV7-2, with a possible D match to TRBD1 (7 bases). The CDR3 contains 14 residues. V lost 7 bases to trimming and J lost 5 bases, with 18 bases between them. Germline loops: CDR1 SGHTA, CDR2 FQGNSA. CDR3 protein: CASTPGGSFHEQYF. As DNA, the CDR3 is TGTGCCAGCACCCCAGGGGGGAGTTTTCACGAGCAGTACTTC. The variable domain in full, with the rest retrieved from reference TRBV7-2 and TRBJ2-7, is GAGVSQSPSNKVTEKGKDVELRCDPISGHTALYWYRQSLGQGLEFLIYFQGNSAPDKSGLPSDRFSAERTGGSVSTLTIQRTQQEDSAVYLCASTPGGSFHEQYFGPGTRLTVT.

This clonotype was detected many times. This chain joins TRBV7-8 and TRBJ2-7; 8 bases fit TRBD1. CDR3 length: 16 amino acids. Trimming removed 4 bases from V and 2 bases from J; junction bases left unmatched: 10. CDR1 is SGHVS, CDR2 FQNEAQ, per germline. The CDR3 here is CASSSKTGQGAYEQYF. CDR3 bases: TGTGCCAGCAGCTCCAAAACTGGACAGGGCGCCTACGAGCAGTACTTC.

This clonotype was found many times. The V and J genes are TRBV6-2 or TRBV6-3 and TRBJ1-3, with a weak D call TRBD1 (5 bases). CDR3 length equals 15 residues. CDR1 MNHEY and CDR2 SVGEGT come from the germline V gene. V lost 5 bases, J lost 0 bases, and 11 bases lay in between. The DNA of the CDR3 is TGTGCCAGCAGTACCGGGACCCCCTCTGGAAACACCATATATTTT. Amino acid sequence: CASSTGTPSGNTIYF.

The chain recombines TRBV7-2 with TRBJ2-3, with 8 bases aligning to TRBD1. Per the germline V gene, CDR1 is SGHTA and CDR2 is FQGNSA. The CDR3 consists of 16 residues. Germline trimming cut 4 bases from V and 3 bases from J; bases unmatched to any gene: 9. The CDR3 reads CASSWSSGGVTDTQYF. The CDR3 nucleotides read TGTGCCAGCAGCTGGTCCTCAGGGGGCGTAACAGATACGCAGTATTTT.

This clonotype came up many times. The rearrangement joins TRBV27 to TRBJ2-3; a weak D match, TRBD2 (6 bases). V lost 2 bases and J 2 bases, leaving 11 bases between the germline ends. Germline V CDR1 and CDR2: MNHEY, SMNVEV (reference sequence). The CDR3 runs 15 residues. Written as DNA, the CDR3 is TGTGCCAGCAGTTTAGGAGGACTACACACAGATACGCAGTATTTT. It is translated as CASSLGGLHTDTQYF.

The CDR3 DNA follows: TGTGCCAGCAGTTACCCGGGGCGTACTGGAAACACCATATATTTT. This gives the protein CASSYPGRTGNTIYF. The rearrangement uses TRBV6-2 or TRBV6-3 and TRBJ1-3, with D possibly being TRBD1 (5 bases). This CDR3 has 15 amino acids. V was trimmed by 2 bases and J by 2 bases, leaving 10 bases between them. CDR1 is MNHEY and CDR2 is SVGEGT in the germline V gene.

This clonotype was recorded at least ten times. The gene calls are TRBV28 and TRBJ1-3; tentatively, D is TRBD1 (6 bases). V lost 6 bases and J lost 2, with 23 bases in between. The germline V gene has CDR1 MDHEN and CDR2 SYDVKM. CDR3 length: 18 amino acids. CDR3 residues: CASSLLAPGAGPGNTIYF. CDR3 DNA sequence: TGTGCCAGCAGCCTATTAGCCCCAGGGGCCGGACCTGGAAACACCATATATTTT.

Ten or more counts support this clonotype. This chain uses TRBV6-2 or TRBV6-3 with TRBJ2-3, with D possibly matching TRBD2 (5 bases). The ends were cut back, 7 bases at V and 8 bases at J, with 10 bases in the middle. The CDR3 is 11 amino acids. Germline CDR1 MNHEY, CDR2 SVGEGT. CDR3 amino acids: CASTNGGTQYF. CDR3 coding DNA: TGTGCCAGCACCAACGGAGGTACGCAGTATTTT.

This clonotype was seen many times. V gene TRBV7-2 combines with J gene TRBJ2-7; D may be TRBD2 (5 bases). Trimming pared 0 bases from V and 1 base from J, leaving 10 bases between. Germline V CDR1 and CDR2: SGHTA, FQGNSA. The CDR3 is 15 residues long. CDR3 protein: CASSLAGPGSYEQYF. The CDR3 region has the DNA TGTGCCAGCAGCTTAGCCGGGCCGGGATCCTACGAGCAGTACTTC.

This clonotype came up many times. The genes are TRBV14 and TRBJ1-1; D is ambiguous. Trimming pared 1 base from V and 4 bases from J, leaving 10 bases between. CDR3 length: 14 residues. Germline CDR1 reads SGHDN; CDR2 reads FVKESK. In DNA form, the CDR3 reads TGTGCCAGCAGCCAAGGTTTGGGAAGCACTGAAGCTTTCTTT. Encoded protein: CASSQGLGSTEAFF.

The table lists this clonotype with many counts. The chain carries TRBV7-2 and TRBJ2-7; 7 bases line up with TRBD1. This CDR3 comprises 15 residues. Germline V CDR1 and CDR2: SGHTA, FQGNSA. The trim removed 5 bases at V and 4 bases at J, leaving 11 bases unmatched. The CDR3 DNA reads TGTGCCAGCAGCGGGGAATTCGACAGGGTTTACGAGCAGTACTTC. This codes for CASSGEFDRVYEQYF.

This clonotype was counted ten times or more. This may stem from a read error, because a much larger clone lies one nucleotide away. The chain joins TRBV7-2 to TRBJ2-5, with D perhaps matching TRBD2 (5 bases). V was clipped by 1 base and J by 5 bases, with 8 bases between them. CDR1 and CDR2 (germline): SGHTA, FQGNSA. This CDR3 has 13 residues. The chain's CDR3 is CASSLDGIETQYF. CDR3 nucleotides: TGTGCCAGCAGCTTAGACGGGATTGAGACCCAGTACTTC.

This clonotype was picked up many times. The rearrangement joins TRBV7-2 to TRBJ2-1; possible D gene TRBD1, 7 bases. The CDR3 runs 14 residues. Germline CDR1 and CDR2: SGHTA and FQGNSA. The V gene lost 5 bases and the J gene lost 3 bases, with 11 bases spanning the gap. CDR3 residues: CASSPGGLYNEQFF. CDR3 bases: TGTGCCAGCAGCCCAGGGGGGCTCTACAATGAGCAGTTCTTC.

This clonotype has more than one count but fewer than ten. Here the CDR3 DNA reads TGTGCCAGCAGCTTAGCGCGGGGGGCGTCTGAAGCTTTCTTT. This translates into CASSLARGASEAFF. V is TRBV7-9 and J is TRBJ1-1; possible D gene TRBD1, 6 bases. Germline V CDR1 and CDR2: SEHNR, FQNEAQ (reference sequence). The CDR3 is made up of 14 amino acids. V dropped 0 bases and J dropped 6 bases, with 11 bases sitting between them.

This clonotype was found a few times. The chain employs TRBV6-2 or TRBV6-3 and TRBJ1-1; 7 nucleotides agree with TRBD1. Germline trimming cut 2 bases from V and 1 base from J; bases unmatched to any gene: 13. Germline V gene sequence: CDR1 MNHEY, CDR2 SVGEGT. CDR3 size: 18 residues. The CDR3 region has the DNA TGTGCCAGCAGTTACAATCGAGGGGGCCCGACGCGGAACACTGAAGCTTTCTTT. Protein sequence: CASSYNRGGPTRNTEAFF.

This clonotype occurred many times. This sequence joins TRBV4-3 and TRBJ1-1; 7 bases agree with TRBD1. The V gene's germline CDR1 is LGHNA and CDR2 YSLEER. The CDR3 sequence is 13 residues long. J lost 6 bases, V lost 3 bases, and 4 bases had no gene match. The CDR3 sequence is CASSHPTGAEAFF. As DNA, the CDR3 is TGCGCCAGCAGCCACCCTACAGGGGCTGAAGCTTTCTTT.

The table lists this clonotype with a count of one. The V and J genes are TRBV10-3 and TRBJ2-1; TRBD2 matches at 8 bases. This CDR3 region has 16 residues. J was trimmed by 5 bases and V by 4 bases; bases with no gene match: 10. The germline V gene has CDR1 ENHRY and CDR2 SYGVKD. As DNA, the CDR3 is TGTGCCATCAGTGGTAGCGTAGCGGGGACACACAATGAGCAGTTCTTC. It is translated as CAISGSVAGTHNEQFF.

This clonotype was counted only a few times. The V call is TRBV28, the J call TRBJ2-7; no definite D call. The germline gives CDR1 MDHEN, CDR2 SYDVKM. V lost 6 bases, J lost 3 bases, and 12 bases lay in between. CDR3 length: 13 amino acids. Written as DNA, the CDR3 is TGTGCCAGCAGCCCCCCCCCCGTCTACGAGCAGTACTTC. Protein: CASSPPPVYEQYF. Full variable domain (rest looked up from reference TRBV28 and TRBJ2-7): DVKVTQSSRYLVKRTGEKVFLECVQDMDHENMFWYRQDPGLGLRLIYFSYDVKMKEKGDIPEGYSVSREKKERFSLILESASTNQTSMYLCASSPPPVYEQYFGPGTRLTVT.

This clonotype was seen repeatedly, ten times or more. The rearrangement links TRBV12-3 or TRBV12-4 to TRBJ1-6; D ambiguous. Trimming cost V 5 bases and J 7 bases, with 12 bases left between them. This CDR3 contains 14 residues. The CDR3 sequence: CASSNRDQNSPLHF. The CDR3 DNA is TGTGCCAGCAGTAACCGGGATCAAAATTCACCCCTCCACTTT.

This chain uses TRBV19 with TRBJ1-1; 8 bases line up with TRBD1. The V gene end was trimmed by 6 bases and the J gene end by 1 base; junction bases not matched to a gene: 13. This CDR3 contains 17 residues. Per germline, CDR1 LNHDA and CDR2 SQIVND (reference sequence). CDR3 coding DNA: TGTGCCAGTAGGCCCCTCTTCCAGGGGGCGCAGAACACTGAAGCTTTCTTT. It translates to CASRPLFQGAQNTEAFF.

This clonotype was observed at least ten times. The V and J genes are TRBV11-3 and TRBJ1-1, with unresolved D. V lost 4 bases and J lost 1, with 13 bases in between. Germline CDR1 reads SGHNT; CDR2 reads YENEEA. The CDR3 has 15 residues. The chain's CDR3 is CASSSSGPTNTEAFF. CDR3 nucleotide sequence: TGTGCCAGCAGCTCGAGTGGACCGACGAACACTGAAGCTTTCTTT.

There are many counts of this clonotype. The CDR3 DNA follows: TGTGCCAGCAGCTTAGGGACTTGGAACTCTGGAAACACCATATATTTT. Residues: CASSLGTWNSGNTIYF. The chain joins TRBV7-8 to TRBJ1-3; D not resolved. The CDR3 runs 16 residues. Germline V gene data show CDR1 as SGHVS and CDR2 as FQNEAQ. V lost 1 base to trimming and J lost 0 bases, with 10 bases between them.

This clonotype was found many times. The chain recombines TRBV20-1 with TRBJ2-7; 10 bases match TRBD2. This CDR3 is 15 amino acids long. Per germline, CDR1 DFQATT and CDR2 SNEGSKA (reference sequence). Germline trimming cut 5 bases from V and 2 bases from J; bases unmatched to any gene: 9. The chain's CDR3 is CSAAASGSSPYEQYF. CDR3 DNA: TGCAGTGCTGCCGCTAGCGGGAGTTCCCCCTACGAGCAGTACTTC.